The entry that follows covers one TCR beta chain sequence. Its antigen remains unknown. The germline gives CDR1 MGHDK, CDR2 SYGVNS. The V and J ends lost 0 bases and 0 bases, in that order; junction bases with no gene match: 1. This CDR3 is 16 amino acids long. The data originate from a study of vaccination effects on CD4 cells after COVID-19. Findings and limits, study-wide: Marked clonal contraction was seen in infection- and vaccine-induced clones late after vaccination.

Measured with immunoSEQ multiplex PCR; TCRdb has only the in-frame clones, and not every one. The profile shows roughly 50,000 clones, approximately 79% of them singletons. Viral peptide pool expansion of antigen-specific CD4+ T cells preceded sequencing in the ViraFEST assay. Upon completion of 10 to 11 days in culture, CD4+ T cells were isolated. For each well, roughly 2 million PBMC were cultured with about 10 IU/ml IL-2 and around 10 ug/ml peptides. The material sequenced was CD4+ T cells from PBMCs cultured with HCoV-229E spike peptides, taken before COVID-19 vaccination. The genes are TRBV25-1 and TRBJ1-4; the match to TRBD1 covers 7 bases. This sequence originates from a human donor who received a COVID-19 vaccine. The CDR3 nucleotides read TGTGCCAGCAGTGAATACAGGGGGGCAACTAATGAAAAACTGTTTTTT. It translates to CASSEYRGATNEKLFF.